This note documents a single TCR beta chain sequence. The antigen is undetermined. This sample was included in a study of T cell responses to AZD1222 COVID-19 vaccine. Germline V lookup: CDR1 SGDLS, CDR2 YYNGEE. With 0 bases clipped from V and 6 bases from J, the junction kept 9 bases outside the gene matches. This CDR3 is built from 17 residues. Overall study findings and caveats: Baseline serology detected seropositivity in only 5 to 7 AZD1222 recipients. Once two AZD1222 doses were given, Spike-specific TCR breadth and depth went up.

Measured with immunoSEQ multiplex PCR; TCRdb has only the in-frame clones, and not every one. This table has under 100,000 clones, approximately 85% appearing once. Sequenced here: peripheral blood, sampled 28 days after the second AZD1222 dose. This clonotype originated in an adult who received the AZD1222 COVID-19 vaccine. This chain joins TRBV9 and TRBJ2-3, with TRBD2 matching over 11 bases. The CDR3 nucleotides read TGTGCCAGCAGCGTAGGGTCCGCTAGCGGGGGGTCGGATACGCAGTATTTT. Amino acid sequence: CASSVGSASGGSDTQYF.